This T cell receptor (beta chain) is drawn from a study of CD4+ T cells in melanoma. Findings of the study overall: Reportedly, melanoma neoantigen-specific CD4+ T cells showed varied differentiation states. CD8+ T cell, macrophage and B cell function reportedly correlated with neoantigen-specific CD4+ T cells.

With regard to this clone: The antigen is not known.

Clones were read by immunoSEQ multiplex PCR, and TCRdb kept only the in-frame ones, dropping some. The table lists about 140,000 clones, 92% of them singletons. This receptor was obtained from a human donor with melanoma.

The CDR3: CASSLGTAYEQYF. The CDR3 DNA follows: TGTGCCAGCAGCCTGGGGACGGCTTACGAGCAGTACTTC. The chain couples TRBV7-6 to TRBJ2-7; D is possibly TRBD1 or TRBD2 (5 bases each). Trimming took 5 bases from V and 4 from J, leaving 12 bases between them. The CDR3 is made up of 13 amino acids. Per the germline V gene, CDR1 is SGHVS and CDR2 is FNYEAQ.